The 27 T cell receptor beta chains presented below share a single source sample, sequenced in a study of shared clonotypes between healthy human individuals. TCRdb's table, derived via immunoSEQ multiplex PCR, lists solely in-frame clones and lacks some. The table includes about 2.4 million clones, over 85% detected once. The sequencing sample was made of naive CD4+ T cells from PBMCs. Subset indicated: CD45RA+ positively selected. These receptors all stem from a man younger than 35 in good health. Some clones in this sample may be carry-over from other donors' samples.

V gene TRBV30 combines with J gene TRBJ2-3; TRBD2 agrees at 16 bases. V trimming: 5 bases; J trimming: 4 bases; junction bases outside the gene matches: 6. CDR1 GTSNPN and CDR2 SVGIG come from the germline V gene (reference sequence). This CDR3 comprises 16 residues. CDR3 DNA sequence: TGTGCCTGGGGCGGGACTAGCGGGAGGGCCGCAGATACGCAGTATTTT. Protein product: CAWGGTSGRAADTQYF.

The CDR3 bases are TGCAGCGGAAGAGAGGGGGCTGACAAACTGTTTTTT. It codes for CSGREGADKLFF. The chain has TRBV29-1 and TRBJ1-4, with 7 bases lining up with TRBD1. CDR1 is SQVTM, CDR2 ANQGSEA, per germline. J lost 11 bases, V lost 7 bases, and 10 bases had no gene match. This CDR3 is built from 12 residues.

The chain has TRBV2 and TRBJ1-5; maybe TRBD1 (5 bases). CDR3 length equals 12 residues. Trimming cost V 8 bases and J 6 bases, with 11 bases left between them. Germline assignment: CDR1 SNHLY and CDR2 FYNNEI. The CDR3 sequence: CASRGEGQPQHF. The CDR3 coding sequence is TGTGCCAGCCGGGGGGAAGGTCAGCCCCAGCATTTT.

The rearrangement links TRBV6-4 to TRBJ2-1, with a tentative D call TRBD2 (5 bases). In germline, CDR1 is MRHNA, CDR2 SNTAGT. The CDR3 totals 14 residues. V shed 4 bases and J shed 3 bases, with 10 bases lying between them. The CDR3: CASSVLAFYNEQFF. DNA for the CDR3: TGTGCCAGCAGTGTCCTAGCCTTCTACAATGAGCAGTTCTTC.

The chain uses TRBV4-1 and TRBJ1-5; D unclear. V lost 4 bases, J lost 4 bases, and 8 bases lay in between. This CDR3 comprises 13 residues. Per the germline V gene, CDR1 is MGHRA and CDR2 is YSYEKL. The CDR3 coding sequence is TGCGCCAGCAGCCTCAGTGTGAATCAGCCCCAGCATTTT. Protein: CASSLSVNQPQHF.

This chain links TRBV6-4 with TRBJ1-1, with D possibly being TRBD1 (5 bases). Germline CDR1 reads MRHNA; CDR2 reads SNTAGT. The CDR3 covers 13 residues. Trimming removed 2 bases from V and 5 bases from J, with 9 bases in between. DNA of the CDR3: TGTGCCAGCAGTGACGCAGGGCCAACTGAAGCTTTCTTT. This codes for CASSDAGPTEAFF.

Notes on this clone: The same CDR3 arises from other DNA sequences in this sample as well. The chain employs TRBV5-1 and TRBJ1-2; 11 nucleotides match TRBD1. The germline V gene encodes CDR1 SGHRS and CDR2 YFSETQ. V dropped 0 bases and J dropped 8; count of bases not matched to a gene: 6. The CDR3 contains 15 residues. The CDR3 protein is CASSLGGQGAGGYTF. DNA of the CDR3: TGCGCCAGCAGCTTGGGAGGACAGGGGGCAGGAGGCTACACCTTC.

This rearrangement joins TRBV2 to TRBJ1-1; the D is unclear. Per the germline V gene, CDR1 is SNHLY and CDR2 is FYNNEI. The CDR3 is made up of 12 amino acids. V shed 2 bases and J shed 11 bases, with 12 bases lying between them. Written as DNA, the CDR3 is TGTGCCAGCAGTGAAAATAGAGCCGCCGCTTTCTTT. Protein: CASSENRAAAFF.

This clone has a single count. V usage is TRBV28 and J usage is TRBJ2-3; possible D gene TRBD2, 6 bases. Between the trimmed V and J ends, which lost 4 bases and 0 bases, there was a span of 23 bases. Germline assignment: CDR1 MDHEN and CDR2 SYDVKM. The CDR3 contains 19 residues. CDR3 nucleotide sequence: TGTGCCAGCAGTTCACCGGGACTTTCGAAGGAATTAAGCACAGATACGCAGTATTTT. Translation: CASSSPGLSKELSTDTQYF. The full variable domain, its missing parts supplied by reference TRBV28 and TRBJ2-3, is DVKVTQSSRYLVKRTGEKVFLECVQDMDHENMFWYRQDPGLGLRLIYFSYDVKMKEKGDIPEGYSVSREKKERFSLILESASTNQTSMYLCASSSPGLSKELSTDTQYFGPGTRLTVL.

CDR3 in DNA: TGTGCCAGCAGTAACACAGGGGGCTCCTACAATGAGCAGTTCTTC. Its protein is CASSNTGGSYNEQFF. The chain carries TRBV6-5 and TRBJ2-1; TRBD1 matches 8 bases. J was trimmed by 0 bases and V by 5 bases; bases with no gene match: 3. The germline V gene has CDR1 MNHEY and CDR2 SVGAGI. CDR3 size: 15 residues.

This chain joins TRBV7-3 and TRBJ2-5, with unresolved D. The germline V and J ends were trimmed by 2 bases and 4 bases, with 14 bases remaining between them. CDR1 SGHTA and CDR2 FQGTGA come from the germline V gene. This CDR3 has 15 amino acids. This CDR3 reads CASSLLPLDGETQYF. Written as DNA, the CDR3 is TGTGCCAGCAGCTTACTACCTCTTGATGGAGAGACCCAGTACTTC.

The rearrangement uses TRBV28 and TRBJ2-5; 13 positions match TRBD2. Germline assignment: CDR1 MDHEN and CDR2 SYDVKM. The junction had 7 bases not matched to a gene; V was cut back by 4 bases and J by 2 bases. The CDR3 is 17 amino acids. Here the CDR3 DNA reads TGTGCCAGCAGTTATACTAGCGGGAGGGCCTCTCAAGAGACCCAGTACTTC. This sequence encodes CASSYTSGRASQETQYF.

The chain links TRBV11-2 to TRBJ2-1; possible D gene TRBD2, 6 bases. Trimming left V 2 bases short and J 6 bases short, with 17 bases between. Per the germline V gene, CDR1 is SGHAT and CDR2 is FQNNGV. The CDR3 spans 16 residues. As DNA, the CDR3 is TGTGCCAGCAGCTTAAGAATGGGGGGATTGGGCAATGAGCAGTTCTTC. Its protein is CASSLRMGGLGNEQFF.

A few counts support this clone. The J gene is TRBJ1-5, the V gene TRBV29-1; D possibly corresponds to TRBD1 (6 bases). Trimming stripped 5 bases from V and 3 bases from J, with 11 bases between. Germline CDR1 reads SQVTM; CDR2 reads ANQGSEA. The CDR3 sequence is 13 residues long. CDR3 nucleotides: TGCAGCGTTACCTCGGGGGCCAATCAGCCCCAGCATTTT. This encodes CSVTSGANQPQHF.

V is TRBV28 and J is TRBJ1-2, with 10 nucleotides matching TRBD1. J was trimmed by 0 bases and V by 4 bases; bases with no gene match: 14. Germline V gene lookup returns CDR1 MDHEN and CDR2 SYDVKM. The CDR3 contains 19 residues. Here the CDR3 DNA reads TGTGCCAGCAGTTCCCAGACAGGGGGCAAGGGGGGCGCTAACTATGGCTACACCTTC. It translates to CASSSQTGGKGGANYGYTF.

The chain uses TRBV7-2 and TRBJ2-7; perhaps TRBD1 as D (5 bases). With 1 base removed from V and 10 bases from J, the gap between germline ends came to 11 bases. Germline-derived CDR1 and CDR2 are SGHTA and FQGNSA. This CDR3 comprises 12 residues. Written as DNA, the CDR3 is TGTGCCAGCAGCTTAGACCGGCAGGGCCAGTACTTC. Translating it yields CASSLDRQGQYF.

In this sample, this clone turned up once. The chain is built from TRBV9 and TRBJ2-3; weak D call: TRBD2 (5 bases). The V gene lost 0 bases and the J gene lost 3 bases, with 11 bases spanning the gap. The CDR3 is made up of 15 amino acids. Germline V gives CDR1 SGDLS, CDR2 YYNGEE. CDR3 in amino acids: CASSVVDRGTDTQYF. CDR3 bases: TGTGCCAGCAGCGTAGTTGACCGGGGTACAGATACGCAGTATTTT.

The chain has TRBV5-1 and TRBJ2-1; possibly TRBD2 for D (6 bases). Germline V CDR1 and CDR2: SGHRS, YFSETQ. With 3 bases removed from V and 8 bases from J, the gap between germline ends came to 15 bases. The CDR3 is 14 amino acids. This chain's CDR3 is CASSYGGAADEQFF. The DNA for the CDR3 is TGCGCCAGCAGCTACGGGGGAGCGGCGGATGAGCAGTTCTTC. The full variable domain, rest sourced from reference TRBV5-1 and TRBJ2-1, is KAGVTQTPRYLIKTRGQQVTLSCSPISGHRSVSWYQQTPGQGLQFLFEYFSETQRNKGNFPGRFSGRQFSNSRSEMNVSTLELGDSALYLCASSYGGAADEQFFGPGTRLTVL.

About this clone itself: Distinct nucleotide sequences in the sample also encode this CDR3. DNA of the CDR3: TGTGCCAGCTCACCAACGAGGTCTTACAATGAGCAGTTCTTC. Translation: CASSPTRSYNEQFF. The chain is built from TRBV18 and TRBJ2-1; D unclear. CDR3 length: 14 residues. V was pared by 2 bases and J by 4 bases, with 9 bases between. Germline CDR1 is KGHSH and CDR2 is LQKENI.

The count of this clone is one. The CDR3 here is CSVEAAGPRKTEAFF. CDR3 nucleotide sequence: TGCAGCGTTGAAGCCGCAGGGCCAAGAAAGACTGAAGCTTTCTTT. The chain combines TRBV29-1 with TRBJ1-1; D might be TRBD1 (5 bases). Germline CDR1 reads SQVTM; CDR2 reads ANQGSEA. Trimming removed 1 base at V and 5 bases at J, with 17 bases between. The CDR3 extends over 15 amino acids.

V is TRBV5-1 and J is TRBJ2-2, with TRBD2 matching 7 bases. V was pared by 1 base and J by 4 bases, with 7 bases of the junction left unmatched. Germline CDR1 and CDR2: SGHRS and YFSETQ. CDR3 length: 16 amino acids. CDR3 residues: CASSLNAGAGTGELFF. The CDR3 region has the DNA TGCGCCAGCAGCTTGAACGCGGGAGCCGGCACCGGGGAGCTGTTTTTT.

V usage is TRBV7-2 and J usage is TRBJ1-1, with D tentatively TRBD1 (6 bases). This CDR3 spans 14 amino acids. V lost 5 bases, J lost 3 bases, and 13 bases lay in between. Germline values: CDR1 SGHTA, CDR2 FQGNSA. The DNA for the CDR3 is TGTGCCAGCAGCCCACAGGGATTGTACACTGAAGCTTTCTTT. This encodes CASSPQGLYTEAFF.

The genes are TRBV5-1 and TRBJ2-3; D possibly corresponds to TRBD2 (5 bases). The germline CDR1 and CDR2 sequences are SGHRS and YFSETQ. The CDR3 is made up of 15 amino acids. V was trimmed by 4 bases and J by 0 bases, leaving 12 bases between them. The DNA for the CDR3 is TGCGCCAGCAGCCCGCCTAGGACTAGCACAGATACGCAGTATTTT. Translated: CASSPPRTSTDTQYF.

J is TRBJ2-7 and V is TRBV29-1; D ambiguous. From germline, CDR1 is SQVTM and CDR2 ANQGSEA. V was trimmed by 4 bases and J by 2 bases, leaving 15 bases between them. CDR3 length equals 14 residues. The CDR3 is CSVVPVSSTYEQYF. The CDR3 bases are TGCAGCGTTGTACCTGTGTCAAGTACCTACGAGCAGTACTTC.

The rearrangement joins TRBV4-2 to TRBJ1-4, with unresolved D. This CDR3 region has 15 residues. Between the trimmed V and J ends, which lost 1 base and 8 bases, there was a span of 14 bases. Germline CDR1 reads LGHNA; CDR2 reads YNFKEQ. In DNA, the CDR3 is TGTGCCAGCAGCCAAGGAGTTGGCGATCTCGAAAAACTGTTTTTT. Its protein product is CASSQGVGDLEKLFF.

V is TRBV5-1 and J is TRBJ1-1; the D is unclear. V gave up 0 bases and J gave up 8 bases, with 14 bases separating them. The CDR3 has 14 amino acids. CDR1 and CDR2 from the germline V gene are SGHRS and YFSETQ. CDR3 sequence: CASSLDRPGSEAFF. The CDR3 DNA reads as TGCGCCAGCAGCTTGGATAGACCGGGTAGCGAAGCTTTCTTT. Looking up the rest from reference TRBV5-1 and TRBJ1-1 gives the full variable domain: KAGVTQTPRYLIKTRGQQVTLSCSPISGHRSVSWYQQTPGQGLQFLFEYFSETQRNKGNFPGRFSGRQFSNSRSEMNVSTLELGDSALYLCASSLDRPGSEAFFGQGTRLTVV.

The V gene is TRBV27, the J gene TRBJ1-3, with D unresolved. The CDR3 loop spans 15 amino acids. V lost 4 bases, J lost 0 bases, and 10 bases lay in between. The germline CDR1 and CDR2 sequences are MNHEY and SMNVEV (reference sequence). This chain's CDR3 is CASSSRHPSGNTIYF. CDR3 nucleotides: TGTGCCAGCAGTTCTCGACACCCCTCTGGAAACACCATATATTTT.